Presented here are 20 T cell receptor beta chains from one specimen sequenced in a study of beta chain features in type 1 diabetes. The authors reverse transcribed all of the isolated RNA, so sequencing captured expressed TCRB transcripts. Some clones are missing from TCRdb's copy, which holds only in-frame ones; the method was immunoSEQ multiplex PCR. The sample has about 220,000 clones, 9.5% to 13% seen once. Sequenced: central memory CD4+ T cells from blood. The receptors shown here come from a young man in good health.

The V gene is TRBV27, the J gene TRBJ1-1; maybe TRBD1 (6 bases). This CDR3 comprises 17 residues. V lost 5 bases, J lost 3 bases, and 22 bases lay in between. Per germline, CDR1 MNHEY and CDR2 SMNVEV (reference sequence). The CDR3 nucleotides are TGTGCCAGCAGTCTCTTCCCGGGACACCGAGGGGACACTGAAGCTTTCTTT. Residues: CASSLFPGHRGDTEAFF.

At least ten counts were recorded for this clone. DNA for the CDR3: TGTGCCAGCAGCAAACTAGCGGGAGGGCCGGGTGAGCAGTTCTTC. As protein: CASSKLAGGPGEQFF. This chain links TRBV11-2 with TRBJ2-1; 13 nucleotides line up with TRBD2. The CDR3 runs to 15 residues. In germline, CDR1 is SGHAT, CDR2 FQNNGV. The trim removed 5 bases at V and 9 bases at J, leaving 7 bases unmatched. Variable domain in full (rest from reference TRBV11-2 and TRBJ2-1): EAGVAQSPRYKIIEKRQSVAFWCNPISGHATLYWYQQILGQGPKLLIQFQNNGVVDDSQLPKDRFSAERLKGVDSTLKIQPAKLEDSAVYLCASSKLAGGPGEQFFGPGTRLTVL.

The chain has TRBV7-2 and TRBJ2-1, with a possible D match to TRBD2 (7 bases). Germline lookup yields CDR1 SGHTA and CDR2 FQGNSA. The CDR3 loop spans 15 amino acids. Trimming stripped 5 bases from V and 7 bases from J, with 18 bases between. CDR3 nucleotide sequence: TGTGCCAGCAGCGGAGGGGCGGGAGACAGGAATGAGCAGTTCTTC. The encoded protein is CASSGGAGDRNEQFF.

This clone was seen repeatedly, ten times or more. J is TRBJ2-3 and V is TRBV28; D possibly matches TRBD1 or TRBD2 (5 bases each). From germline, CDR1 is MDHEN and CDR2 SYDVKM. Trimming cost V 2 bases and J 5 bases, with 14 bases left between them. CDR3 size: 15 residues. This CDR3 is CASSLGGSQGDTQYF. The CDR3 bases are TGTGCCAGCAGTTTAGGAGGTTCCCAGGGAGATACGCAGTATTTT.

As DNA, the CDR3 is TGTGCCAGCAGCGCCCCAGGGGGAGCGGGCACAGATACGCAGTATTTT. Residues: CASSAPGGAGTDTQYF. This chain joins TRBV9 and TRBJ2-3, with 7 bases identical to TRBD1. V shed 3 bases and J 1 base; nucleotides not matched to a gene: 8. In germline, CDR1 is SGDLS, CDR2 YYNGEE. CDR3 length: 16 residues.

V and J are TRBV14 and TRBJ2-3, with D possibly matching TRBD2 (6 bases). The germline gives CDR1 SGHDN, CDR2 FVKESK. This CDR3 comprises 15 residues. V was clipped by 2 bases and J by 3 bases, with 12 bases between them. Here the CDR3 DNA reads TGTGCCAGCAGCCAACGGCTAGCGCCGACAGATACGCAGTATTTT. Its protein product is CASSQRLAPTDTQYF.

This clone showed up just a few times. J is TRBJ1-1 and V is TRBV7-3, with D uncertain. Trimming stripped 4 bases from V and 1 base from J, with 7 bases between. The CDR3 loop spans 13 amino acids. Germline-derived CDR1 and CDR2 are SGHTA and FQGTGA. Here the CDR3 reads CASSSQRNTEAFF. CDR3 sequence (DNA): TGTGCCAGCAGCTCCCAGAGGAACACTGAAGCTTTCTTT.

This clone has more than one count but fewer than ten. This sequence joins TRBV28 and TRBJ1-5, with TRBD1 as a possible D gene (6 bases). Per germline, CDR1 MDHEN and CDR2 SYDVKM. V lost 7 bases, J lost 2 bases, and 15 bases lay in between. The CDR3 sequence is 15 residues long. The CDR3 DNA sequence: TGTGCCAGCAACTCAGGAGGGGGTCGCAATCAGCCCCAGCATTTT. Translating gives CASNSGGGRNQPQHF.

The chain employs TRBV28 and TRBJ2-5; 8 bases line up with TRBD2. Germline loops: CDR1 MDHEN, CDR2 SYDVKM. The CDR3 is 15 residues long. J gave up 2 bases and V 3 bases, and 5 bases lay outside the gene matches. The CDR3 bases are TGTGCCAGCAGTTTCCCCTCTAGCGGGCAAGAGACCCAGTACTTC. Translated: CASSFPSSGQETQYF.

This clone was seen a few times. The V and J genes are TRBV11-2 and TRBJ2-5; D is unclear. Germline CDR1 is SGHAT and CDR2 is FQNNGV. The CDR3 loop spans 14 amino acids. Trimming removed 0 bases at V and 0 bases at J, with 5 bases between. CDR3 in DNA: TGTGCCAGCAGCTTAGAAGGGTACCAAGAGACCCAGTACTTC. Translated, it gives CASSLEGYQETQYF.

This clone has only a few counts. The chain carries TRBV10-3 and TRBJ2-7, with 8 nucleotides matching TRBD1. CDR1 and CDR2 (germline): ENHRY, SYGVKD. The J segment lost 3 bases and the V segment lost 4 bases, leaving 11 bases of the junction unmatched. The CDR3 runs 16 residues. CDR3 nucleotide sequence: TGTGCCATCAGTGGCCCCCCAGGGGGCCCTAGCTACGAGCAGTACTTC. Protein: CAISGPPGGPSYEQYF.

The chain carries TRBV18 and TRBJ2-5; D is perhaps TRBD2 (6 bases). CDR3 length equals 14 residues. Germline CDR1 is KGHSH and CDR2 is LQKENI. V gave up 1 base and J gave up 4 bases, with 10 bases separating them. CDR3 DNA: TGTGCCAGCTCACCACGGAGGGATGGAGAGACCCAGTACTTC. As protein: CASSPRRDGETQYF.

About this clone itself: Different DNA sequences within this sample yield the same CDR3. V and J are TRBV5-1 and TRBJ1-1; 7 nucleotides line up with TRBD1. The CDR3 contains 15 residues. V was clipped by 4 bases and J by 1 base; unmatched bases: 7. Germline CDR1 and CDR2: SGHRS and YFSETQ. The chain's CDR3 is CASSPSTGRNTEAFF. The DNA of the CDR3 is TGCGCCAGCAGCCCGTCGACAGGGAGGAACACTGAAGCTTTCTTT.

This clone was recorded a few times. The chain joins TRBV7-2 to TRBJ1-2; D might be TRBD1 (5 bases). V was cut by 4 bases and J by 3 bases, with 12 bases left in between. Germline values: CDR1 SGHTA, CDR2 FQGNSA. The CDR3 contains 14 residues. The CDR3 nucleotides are TGTGCCAGCAGCTGGCGACAAGGGGACTATGGCTACACCTTC. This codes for CASSWRQGDYGYTF.

CDR3 coding DNA: TGTGCCAGCAGCTTGGCTGCTAGCGGGAGAGGGCAGTTCTTC. Protein: CASSLAASGRGQFF. This chain links TRBV5-6 with TRBJ2-1; 10 nucleotides align to TRBD2. The CDR3 covers 14 residues. V lost 0 bases and J lost 12; bases outside the gene matches: 6. CDR1 SGHDT and CDR2 YYEEEE come from the germline V gene.

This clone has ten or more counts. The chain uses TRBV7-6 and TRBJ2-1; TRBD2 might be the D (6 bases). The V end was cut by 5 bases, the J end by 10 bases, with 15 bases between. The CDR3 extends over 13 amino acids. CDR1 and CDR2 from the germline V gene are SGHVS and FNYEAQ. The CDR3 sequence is CASSLSGEREQFF. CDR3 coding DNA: TGTGCCAGCAGCCTTTCGGGGGAAAGGGAGCAGTTCTTC.

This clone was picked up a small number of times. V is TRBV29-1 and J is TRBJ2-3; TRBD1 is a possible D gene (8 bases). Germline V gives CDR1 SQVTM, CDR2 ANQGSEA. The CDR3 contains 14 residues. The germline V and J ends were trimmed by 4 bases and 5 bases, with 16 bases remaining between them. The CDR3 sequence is CSVGTGGVGDTQYF. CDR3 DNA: TGCAGCGTTGGAACAGGGGGGGTTGGAGATACGCAGTATTTT.

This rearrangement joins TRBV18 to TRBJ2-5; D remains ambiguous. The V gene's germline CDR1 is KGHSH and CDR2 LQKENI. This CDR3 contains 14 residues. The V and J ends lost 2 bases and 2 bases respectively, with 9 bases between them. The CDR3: CASSPTADQETQYF. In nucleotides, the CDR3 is TGTGCCAGCTCACCAACGGCAGATCAAGAGACCCAGTACTTC.

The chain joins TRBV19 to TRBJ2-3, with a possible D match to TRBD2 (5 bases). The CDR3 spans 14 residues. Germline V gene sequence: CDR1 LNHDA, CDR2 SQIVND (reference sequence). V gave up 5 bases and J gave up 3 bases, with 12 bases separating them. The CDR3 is CASSVGPGTDTQYF. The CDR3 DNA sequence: TGTGCCAGTAGTGTAGGACCGGGGACAGATACGCAGTATTTT.

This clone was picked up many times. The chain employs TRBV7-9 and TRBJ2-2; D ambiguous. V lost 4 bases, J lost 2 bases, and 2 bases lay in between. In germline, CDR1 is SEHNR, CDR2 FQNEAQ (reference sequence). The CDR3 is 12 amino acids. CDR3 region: CASSYNTGELFF. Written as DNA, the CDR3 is TGTGCCAGCAGCTATAACACCGGGGAGCTGTTTTTT.